This is a list of T cell receptor beta chains from one sample in a study of blood T cell repertoires in COVID-19. The protocol was immunoSEQ multiplex PCR, while the TCRdb copy is restricted to in-frame clones and leaves out a portion. The sample holds more than 200,000 clones, around 84% seen once. The source material was peripheral blood. These receptors originate from a middle-aged man with COVID-19, enrolled during active disease. CDR3s include the opening cysteine and the closing phenylalanine or tryptophan. D genes are given only for firm matches.

j_call	d_call	v_call	cdr3_nt	cdr3_aa
TRBJ2-2	TRBD2	TRBV9	TGTGCCAGCAGCGTAGATGGGCTAGCGGGAGGATACACCGGGGAGCTGTTTTTT	CASSVDGLAGGYTGELFF
TRBJ2-2	TRBD1	TRBV15	TGTGCCACCAGCAGAGCGGTCGGGACAGGGACCGGGGAGCTGTTTTTT	CATSRAVGTGTGELFF
TRBJ2-2	TRBD2	TRBV7-8	TGTGCCAGCAGCCCACTAGCGGCGAACACCGGGGAGCTGTTTTTT	CASSPLAANTGELFF
TRBJ2-5	NA	TRBV7-9	TGTGCCAGCAGCTTACAGGGAAACCAAGAGACCCAGTACTTC	CASSLQGNQETQYF
TRBJ1-2	NA	TRBV3-1/TRBV3-2	TGTGCCAGCAGCCGAGGGGAGGTCCCTAACTATGGCTACACCTTC	CASSRGEVPNYGYTF
TRBJ2-5	TRBD2	TRBV19	TGTGCCAGTAGTAGGGTAGCGGGATGGGAGACCCAGTACTTC	CASSRVAGWETQYF
TRBJ1-5	TRBD1	TRBV12-5	TGTGCTAGTGGTGAGGGGGCTTATCAGCCCCAGCATTTT	CASGEGAYQPQHF
TRBJ1-2	TRBD1	TRBV18	TGTGCCAGCTCACCGAACGTAATAGGACAGGGGACCCTTAACTATGGCTACACCTTC	CASSPNVIGQGTLNYGYTF
TRBJ2-7	TRBD1	TRBV6-5	TGTGCCAGCAGGACAGGGGCCTACGAGCAGTACTTC	CASRTGAYEQYF
TRBJ2-7	TRBD1	TRBV27	TGTGCCAGCAGTTTGTGGACAGGGGTGCACGAGCAGTACTTC	CASSLWTGVHEQYF
TRBJ2-2	NA	TRBV18	TGTGCCAGCTCAGCCCCGTACGGGGTTCGGGCCTCCAACACCGGGGAGCTGTTTTTT	CASSAPYGVRASNTGELFF
TRBJ2-3	TRBD1	TRBV5-4	TGTGCCAGCAGCTTGGCCCTGGACAGGAGCACAGATACGCAGTATTTT	CASSLALDRSTDTQYF
TRBJ2-7	TRBD1	TRBV6-5	TGTGCCAGCAGACTAAACCGGGACAGGGGCTACGAGCAGTACTTC	CASRLNRDRGYEQYF